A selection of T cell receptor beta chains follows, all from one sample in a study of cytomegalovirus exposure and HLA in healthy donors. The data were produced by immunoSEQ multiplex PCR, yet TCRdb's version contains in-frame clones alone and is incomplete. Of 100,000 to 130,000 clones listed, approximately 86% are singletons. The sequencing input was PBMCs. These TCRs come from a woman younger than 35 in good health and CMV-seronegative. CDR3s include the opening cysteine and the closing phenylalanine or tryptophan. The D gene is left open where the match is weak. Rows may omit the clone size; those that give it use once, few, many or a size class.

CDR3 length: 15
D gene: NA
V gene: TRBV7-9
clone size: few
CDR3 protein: CASSFRSQLGAEAFF

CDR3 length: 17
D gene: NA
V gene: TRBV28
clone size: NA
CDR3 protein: CASPFPLAGGLNTEAFF

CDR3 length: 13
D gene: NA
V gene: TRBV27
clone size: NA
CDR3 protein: CASSYSHDQPQHF

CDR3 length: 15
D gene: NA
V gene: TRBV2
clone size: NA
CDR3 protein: CASSGFTGGWETQYF

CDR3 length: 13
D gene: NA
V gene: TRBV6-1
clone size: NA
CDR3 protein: CAGRRGWDNEQFF

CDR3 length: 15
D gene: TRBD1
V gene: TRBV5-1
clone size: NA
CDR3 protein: CASSAAGQSNTEAFF

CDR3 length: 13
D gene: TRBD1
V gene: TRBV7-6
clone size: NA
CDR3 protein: CASSPDRGDGYTF

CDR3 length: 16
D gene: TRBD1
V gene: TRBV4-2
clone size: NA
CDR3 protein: CASSQDRDRGTDTQYF

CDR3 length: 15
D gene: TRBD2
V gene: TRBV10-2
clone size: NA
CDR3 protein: CASSAGLAGTGELFF

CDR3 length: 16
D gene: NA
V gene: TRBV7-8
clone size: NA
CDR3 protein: CASSLGLTVTNQPQHF

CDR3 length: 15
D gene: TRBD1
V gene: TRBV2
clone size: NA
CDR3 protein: CASRGQGVKNTEAFF

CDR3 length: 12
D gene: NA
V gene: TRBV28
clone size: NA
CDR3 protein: CASSPTGPTQYF

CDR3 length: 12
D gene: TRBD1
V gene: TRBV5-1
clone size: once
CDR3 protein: CASSLGGQGVIF

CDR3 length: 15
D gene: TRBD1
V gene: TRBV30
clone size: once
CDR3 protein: CAWSVQGRINEKLFF

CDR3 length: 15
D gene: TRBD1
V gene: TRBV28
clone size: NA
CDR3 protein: CASSAPTQGNYGYTF

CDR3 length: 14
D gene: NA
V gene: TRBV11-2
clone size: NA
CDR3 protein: CASSAQTGSVEQYF

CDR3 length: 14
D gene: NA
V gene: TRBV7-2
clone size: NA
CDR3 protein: CASSLVYSGDTQYF

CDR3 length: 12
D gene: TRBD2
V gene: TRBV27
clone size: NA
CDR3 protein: CASSFGGNEQFF

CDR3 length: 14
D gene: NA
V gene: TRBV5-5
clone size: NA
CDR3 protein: CASSLVPGYQPQHF

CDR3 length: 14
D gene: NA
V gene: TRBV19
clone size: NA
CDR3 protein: CASRITGITNEQFF

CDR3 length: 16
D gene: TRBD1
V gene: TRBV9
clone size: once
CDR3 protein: CASSVDRTGETDTQYF

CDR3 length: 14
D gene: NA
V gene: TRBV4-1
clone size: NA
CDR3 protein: CASSRPGANYGYTF

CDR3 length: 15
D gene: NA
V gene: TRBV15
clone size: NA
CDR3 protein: CATSRVGGNTGELFF

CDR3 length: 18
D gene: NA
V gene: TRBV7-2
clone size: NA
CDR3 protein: CASSLASTPGGLAYEQYF